These T cell receptor beta chains were read from a single sample in a study of blood T cell repertoires in COVID-19. TCRdb's table, derived via immunoSEQ multiplex PCR, lists solely in-frame clones and lacks some. The repertoire holds approximately 300,000 clones, 75% to 90% seen once, with roughly 4.3% in the top ten. Material for sequencing was PBMCs or T cells enriched from blood (not recorded which). The receptors here all came from a woman aged 30 to 39 who had recovered from COVID-19. CDR3s leave out the opening cysteine and the closing phenylalanine or tryptophan. Each record gives: V gene, clone size, CDR3 protein. Some rows have no size entry. The others give once, few or many, or a class for an expanded clone.

TRBV10-3,.,AISVSRQDSDYGYT
TRBV18,once,ASSLPGSPLH
TRBV6-5,.,ASRRDRAGEKLF
TRBV4-2,.,ASSQDWTSSTDTQY
TRBV11-2,.,ASKPALSGETQY
TRBV28,.,ASSLYATTGSQGTGELF
TRBV7-3,once,ASSRSGSYEQY
TRBV6-5,.,ASRQFGGDYEQY
TRBV3-1/TRBV3-2,.,ASSPSSGTSSYNEQF
TRBV11-2,.,ASSLGRDTAVPF
TRBV7-9,few,ASSLGGRDGTEAF
TRBV6-5,.,ASRGPNTGELF